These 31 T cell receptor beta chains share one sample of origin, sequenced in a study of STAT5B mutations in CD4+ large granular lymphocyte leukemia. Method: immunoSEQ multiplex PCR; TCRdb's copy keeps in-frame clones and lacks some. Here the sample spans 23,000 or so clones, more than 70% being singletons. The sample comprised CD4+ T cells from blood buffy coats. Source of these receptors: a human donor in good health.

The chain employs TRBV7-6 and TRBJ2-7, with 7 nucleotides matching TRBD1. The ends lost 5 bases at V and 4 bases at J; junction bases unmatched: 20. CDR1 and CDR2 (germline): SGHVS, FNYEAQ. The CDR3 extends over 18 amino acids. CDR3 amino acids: CASSAIPLRGQLVYEQYF. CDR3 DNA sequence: TGTGCCAGCAGCGCAATACCCCTCCGGGGACAGCTAGTTTACGAGCAGTACTTC. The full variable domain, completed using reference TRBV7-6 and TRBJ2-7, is GAGVSQSPRYKVTKRGQDVALRCDPISGHVSLYWYRQALGQGPEFLTYFNYEAQQDKSGLPNDRFSAERPEGSISTLTIQRTEQRDSAMYRCASSAIPLRGQLVYEQYFGPGTRLTVT.

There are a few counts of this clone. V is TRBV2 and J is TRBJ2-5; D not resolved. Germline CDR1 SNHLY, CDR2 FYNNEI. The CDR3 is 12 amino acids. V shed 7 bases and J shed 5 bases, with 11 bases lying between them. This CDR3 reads CASKISGETQYF. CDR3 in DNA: TGTGCCAGCAAGATCTCCGGGGAGACCCAGTACTTC.

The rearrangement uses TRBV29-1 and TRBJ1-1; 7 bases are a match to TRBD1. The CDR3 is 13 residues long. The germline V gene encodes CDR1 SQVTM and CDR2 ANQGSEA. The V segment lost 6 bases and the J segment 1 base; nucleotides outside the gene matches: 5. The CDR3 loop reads CSVAGQWNTEAFF. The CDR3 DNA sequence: TGCAGCGTGGCGGGACAGTGGAACACTGAAGCTTTCTTT.

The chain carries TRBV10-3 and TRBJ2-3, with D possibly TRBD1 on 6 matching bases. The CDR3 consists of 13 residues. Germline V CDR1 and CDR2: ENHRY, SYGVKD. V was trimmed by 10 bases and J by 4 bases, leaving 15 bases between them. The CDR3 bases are TGTGCCACCACGGGACACGGCGCAGATACGCAGTATTTT. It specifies CATTGHGADTQYF.

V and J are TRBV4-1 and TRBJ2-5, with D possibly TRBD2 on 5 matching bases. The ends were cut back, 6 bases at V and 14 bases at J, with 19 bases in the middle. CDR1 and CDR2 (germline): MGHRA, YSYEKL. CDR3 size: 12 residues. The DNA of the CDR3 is TGCGCCAGCAGAACGGCCGGAGCGGAGCCTTACTTC. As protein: CASRTAGAEPYF.

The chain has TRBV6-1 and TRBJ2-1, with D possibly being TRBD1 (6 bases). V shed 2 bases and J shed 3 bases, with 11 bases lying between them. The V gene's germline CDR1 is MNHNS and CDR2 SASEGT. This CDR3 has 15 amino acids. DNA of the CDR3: TGTGCCAGCAGTGAACTACCGACAGGCTACAATGAGCAGTTCTTC. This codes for CASSELPTGYNEQFF.

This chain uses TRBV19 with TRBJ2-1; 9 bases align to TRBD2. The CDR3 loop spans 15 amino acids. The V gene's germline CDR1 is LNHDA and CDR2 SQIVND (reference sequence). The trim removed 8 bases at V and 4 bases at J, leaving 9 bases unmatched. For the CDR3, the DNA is TGTGCCAGTCACGGGGGCGGGGGGGTTTACAATGAGCAGTTCTTC. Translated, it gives CASHGGGGVYNEQFF. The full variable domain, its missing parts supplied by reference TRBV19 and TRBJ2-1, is DGGITQSPKYLFRKEGQNVTLSCEQNLNHDAMYWYRQDPGQGLRLIYYSQIVNDFQKGDIAEGYSVSREKKESFPLTVTSAQKNPTAFYLCASHGGGGVYNEQFFGPGTRLTVL.

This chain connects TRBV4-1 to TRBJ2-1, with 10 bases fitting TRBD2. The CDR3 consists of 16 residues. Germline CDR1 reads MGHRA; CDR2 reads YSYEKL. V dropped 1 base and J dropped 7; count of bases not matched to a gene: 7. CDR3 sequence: CASSQGASGGRNEQFF. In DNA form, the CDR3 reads TGCGCCAGCAGCCAAGGGGCTAGCGGGGGAAGGAATGAGCAGTTCTTC.

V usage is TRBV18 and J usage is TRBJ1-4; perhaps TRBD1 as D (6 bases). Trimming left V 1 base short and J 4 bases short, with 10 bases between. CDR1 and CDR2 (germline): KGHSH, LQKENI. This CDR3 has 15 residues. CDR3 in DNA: TGTGCCAGCTCACCACAGGGACACCTTAATGAAAAACTGTTTTTT. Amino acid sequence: CASSPQGHLNEKLFF.

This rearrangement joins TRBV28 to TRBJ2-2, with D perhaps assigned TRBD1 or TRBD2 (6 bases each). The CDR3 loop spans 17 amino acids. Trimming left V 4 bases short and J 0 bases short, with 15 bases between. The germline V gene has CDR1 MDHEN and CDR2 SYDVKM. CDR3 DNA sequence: TGTGCCAGCAGTTATATGACGGGGGACACGAACACCGGGGAGCTGTTTTTT. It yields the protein CASSYMTGDTNTGELFF.

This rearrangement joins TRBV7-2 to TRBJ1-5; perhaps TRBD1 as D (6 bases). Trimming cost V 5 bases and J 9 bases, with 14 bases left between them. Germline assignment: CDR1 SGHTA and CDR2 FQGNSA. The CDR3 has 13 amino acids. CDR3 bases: TGTGCCAGCAGCGAACAGGGATGGGGGCCCCAGCATTTT. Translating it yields CASSEQGWGPQHF. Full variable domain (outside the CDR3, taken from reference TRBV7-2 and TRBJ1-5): GAGVSQSPSNKVTEKGKDVELRCDPISGHTALYWYRQSLGQGLEFLIYFQGNSAPDKSGLPSDRFSAERTGGSVSTLTIQRTQQEDSAVYLCASSEQGWGPQHFGDGTRLSIL.

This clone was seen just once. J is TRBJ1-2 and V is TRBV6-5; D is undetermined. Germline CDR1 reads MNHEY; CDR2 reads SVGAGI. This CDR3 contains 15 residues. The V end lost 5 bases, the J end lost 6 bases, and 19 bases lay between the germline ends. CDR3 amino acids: CASSQSPSMAHGYTF. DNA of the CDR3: TGTGCCAGCAGTCAAAGTCCCAGCATGGCCCATGGCTACACCTTC.

This CDR3 is CASSQADTTNEKLFF. The CDR3 DNA reads as TGCGCCAGCAGCCAAGCAGATACTACTAATGAAAAACTGTTTTTT. The rearrangement links TRBV4-3 to TRBJ1-4; no clear D gene. The CDR3 spans 15 residues. CDR1 and CDR2 from the germline V gene are LGHNA and YSLEER. Trimming left V 1 base short and J 2 bases short, with 8 bases between.

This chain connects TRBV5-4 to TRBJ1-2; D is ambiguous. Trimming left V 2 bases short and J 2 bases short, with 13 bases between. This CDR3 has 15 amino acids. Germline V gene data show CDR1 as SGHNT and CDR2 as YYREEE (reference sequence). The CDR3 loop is CASSFSGQVNYGYTF. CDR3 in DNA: TGTGCCAGCAGCTTTTCGGGCCAGGTAAACTATGGCTACACCTTC.

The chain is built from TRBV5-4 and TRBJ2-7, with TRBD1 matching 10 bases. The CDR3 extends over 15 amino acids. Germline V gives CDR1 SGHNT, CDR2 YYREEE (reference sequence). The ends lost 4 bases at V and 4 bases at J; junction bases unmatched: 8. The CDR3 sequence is CASSAGTGVGYEQYF. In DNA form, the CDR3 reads TGTGCCAGCAGCGCCGGGACAGGGGTCGGATACGAGCAGTACTTC.

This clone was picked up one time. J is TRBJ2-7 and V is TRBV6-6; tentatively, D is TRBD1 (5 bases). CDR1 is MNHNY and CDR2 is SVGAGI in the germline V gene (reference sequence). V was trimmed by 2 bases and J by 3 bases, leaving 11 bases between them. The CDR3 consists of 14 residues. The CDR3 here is CASSYLGPNYEQYF. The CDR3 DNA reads TGTGCCAGCAGTTACCTGGGGCCGAACTACGAGCAGTACTTC.

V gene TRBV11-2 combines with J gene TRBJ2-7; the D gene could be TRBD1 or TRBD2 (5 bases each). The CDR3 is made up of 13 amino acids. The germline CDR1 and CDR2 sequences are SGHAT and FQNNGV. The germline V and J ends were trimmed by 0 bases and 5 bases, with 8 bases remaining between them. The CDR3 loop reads CASSLEGVHEQYF. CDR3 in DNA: TGTGCCAGCAGCTTAGAGGGGGTCCACGAGCAGTACTTC.

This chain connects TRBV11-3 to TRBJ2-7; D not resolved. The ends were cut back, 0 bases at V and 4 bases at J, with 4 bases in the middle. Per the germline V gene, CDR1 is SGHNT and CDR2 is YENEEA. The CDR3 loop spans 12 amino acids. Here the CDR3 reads CASSLEGYEQYF. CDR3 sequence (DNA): TGTGCCAGCAGCTTAGAGGGATACGAGCAGTACTTC.

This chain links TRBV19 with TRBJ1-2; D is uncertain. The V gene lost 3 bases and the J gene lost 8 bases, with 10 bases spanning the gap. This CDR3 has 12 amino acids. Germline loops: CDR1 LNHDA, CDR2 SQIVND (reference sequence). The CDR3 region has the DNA TGTGCCAGTAGTATTCGCCCCGGAGGCTACACCTTC. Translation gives CASSIRPGGYTF. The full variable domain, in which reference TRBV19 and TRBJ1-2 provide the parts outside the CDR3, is DGGITQSPKYLFRKEGQNVTLSCEQNLNHDAMYWYRQDPGQGLRLIYYSQIVNDFQKGDIAEGYSVSREKKESFPLTVTSAQKNPTAFYLCASSIRPGGYTFGSGTRLTVV.

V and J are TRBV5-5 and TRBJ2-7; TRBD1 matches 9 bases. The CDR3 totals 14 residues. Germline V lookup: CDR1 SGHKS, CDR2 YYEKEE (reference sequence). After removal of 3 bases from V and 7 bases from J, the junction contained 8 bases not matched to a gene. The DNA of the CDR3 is TGTGCCAGCAGCTCAGGGACAGGGACGGCGGAGCAGTACTTC. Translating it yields CASSSGTGTAEQYF.

The DNA of the CDR3 is TGTGCCAGCAGCCGGGACCCTTCCTACGAGCAGTACTTC. This sequence encodes CASSRDPSYEQYF. The chain uses TRBV11-2 and TRBJ2-7; D may correspond to TRBD1 or TRBD2 (5 bases each). The CDR3 totals 13 residues. In germline, CDR1 is SGHAT, CDR2 FQNNGV. Trimming stripped 5 bases from V and 1 base from J, with 9 bases between.

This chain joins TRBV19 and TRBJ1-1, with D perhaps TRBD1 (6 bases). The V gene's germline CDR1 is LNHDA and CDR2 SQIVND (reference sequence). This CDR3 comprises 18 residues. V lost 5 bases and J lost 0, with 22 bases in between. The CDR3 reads CASSSKPGQGLVNTEAFF. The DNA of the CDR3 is TGTGCCAGTAGTTCTAAGCCGGGGCAGGGGCTGGTGAACACTGAAGCTTTCTTT.

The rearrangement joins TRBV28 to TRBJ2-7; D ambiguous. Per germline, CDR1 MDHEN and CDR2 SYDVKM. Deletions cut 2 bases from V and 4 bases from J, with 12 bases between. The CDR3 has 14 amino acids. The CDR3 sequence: CASSLLVGRYEQYF. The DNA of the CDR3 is TGTGCCAGCAGTTTACTAGTCGGTCGGTACGAGCAGTACTTC.

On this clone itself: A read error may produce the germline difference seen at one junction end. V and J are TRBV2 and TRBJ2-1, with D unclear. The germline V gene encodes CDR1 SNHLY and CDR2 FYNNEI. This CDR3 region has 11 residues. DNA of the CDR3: TGTGCCAGCAGCTCCAACAATGAGCAGTTCTTC. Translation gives CASSSNNEQFF.

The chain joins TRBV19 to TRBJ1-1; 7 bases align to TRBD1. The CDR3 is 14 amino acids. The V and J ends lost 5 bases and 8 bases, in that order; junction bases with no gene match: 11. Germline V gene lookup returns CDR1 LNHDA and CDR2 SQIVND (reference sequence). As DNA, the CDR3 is TGTGCCAGTAGTCGGTCAGGGGGACGAGCAGAAGCTTTCTTT. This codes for CASSRSGGRAEAFF.

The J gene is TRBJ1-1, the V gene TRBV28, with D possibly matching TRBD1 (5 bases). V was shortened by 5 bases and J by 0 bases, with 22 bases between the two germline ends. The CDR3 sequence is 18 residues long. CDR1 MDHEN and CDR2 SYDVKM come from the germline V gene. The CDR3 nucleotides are TGTGCCAGCAGTCCGCGGGGCGGCTTAATGCGCATGAACACTGAAGCTTTCTTT. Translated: CASSPRGGLMRMNTEAFF.

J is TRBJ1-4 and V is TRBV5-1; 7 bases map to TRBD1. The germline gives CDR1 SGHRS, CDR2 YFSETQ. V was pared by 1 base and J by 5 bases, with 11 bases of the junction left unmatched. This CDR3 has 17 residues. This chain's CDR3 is CASSLTGGQVVNEKLFF. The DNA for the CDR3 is TGCGCCAGCAGCTTGACCGGAGGACAGGTAGTGAATGAAAAACTGTTTTTT.

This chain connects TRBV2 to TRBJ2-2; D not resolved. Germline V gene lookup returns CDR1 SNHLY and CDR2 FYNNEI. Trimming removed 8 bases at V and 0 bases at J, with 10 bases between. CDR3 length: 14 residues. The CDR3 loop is CASALPPNTGELFF. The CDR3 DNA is TGTGCCAGCGCTCTTCCTCCGAACACCGGGGAGCTGTTTTTT.

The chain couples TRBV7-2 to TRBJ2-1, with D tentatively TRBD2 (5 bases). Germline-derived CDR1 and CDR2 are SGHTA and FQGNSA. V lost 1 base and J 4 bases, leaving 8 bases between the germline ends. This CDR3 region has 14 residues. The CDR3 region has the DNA TGTGCCAGCAGCTTAGGGCTAGCTTACAATGAGCAGTTCTTC. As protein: CASSLGLAYNEQFF.

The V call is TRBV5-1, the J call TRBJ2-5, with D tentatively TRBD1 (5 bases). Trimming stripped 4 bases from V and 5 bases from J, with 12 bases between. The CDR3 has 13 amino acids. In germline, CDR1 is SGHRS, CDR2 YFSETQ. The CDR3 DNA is TGCGCCAGCAGCCAGGGTAACAGGGAGACCCAGTACTTC. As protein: CASSQGNRETQYF.

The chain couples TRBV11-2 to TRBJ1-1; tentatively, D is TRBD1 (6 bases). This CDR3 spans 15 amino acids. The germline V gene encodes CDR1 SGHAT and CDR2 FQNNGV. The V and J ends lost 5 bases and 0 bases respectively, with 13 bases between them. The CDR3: CASSPGTHMNTEAFF. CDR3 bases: TGTGCCAGCAGCCCAGGGACACACATGAACACTGAAGCTTTCTTT.